One sample yielded the 12 T cell receptor beta chains listed below, sequenced in a study of cytomegalovirus exposure and HLA in healthy donors. 60 Vbeta and 13 Jbeta primers were used in PCR. Assay: immunoSEQ multiplex PCR; the TCRdb copy retains only in-frame clones and omits some. The data contain 240,000 or so clones, about 86% of them seen just once; the ten biggest clones take up 8%. Material for sequencing was PBMCs. The receptors were sampled from a woman between 55 and 75 years old in good health and CMV-seropositive.

This clone was detected a few times. The J gene is TRBJ1-2, the V gene TRBV2; D gene unclear. The CDR3 consists of 13 residues. Trimming took 1 base from V and 7 from J, leaving 10 bases between them. Germline V gene lookup returns CDR1 SNHLY and CDR2 FYNNEI. The CDR3 is CASSEGQSSGYTF. The CDR3 nucleotides are TGTGCCAGCAGTGAAGGTCAGTCTTCTGGCTACACCTTC.

This clone was found a few times. The chain uses TRBV2 and TRBJ1-4; 9 bases match TRBD1. The CDR3 sequence is 15 residues long. The germline V gene has CDR1 SNHLY and CDR2 FYNNEI. V shed 6 bases and J 6 bases; nucleotides not matched to a gene: 8. The CDR3 loop is CASRDKTGGYEKLFF. As DNA, the CDR3 is TGTGCCAGCAGGGATAAGACAGGGGGGTATGAAAAACTGTTTTTT.

The chain combines TRBV5-6 with TRBJ1-5; weak D call: TRBD1 (5 bases). Per the germline V gene, CDR1 is SGHDT and CDR2 is YYEEEE. The CDR3 runs 16 residues. Trimming removed 0 bases at V and 0 bases at J, with 10 bases between. The CDR3 protein is CASSLGQIYSNQPQHF. In DNA, the CDR3 is TGTGCCAGCAGCTTGGGACAGATCTATAGCAATCAGCCCCAGCATTTT.

This sequence joins TRBV27 and TRBJ2-7; perhaps TRBD2 as D (6 bases). This CDR3 spans 15 amino acids. The V end lost 1 base, the J end lost 1 base, and 11 bases lay between the germline ends. Germline values: CDR1 MNHEY, CDR2 SMNVEV (reference sequence). DNA for the CDR3: TGTGCCAGCAGTTTATTGGCGGGATCTTCCTACGAGCAGTACTTC. Translating it yields CASSLLAGSSYEQYF.

The chain has TRBV7-3 and TRBJ2-5; 9 bases align to TRBD2. With 1 base clipped from V and 4 bases from J, the junction kept 7 bases outside the gene matches. The CDR3 contains 16 residues. Germline V gene data show CDR1 as SGHTA and CDR2 as FQGTGA. CDR3 loop: CASSLISGREGETQYF. For the CDR3, the DNA is TGTGCCAGCAGCTTAATTAGCGGGAGAGAGGGAGAGACCCAGTACTTC. Supplemented by reference TRBV7-3 and TRBJ2-5, the full variable domain reads GAGVSQTPSNKVTEKGKYVELRCDPISGHTALYWYRQSLGQGPEFLIYFQGTGAADDSGLPNDRFFAVRPEGSVSTLKIQRTERGDSAVYLCASSLISGREGETQYFGPGTRLLVL.

V and J are TRBV7-9 and TRBJ2-3, with D possibly being TRBD1 (5 bases). This CDR3 is built from 16 residues. V lost 0 bases to trimming and J lost 0 bases, with 10 bases between them. Per germline, CDR1 SEHNR and CDR2 FQNEAQ (reference sequence). The CDR3 loop is CASSLARTTSTDTQYF. CDR3 DNA sequence: TGTGCCAGCAGCTTAGCGAGGACAACTAGCACAGATACGCAGTATTTT. Complete variable domain (other parts from reference TRBV7-9 and TRBJ2-3): DTGVSQNPRHKITKRGQNVTFRCDPISEHNRLYWYRQTLGQGPEFLTYFQNEAQLEKSRLLSDRFSAERPKGSFSTLEIQRTEQGDSAMYLCASSLARTTSTDTQYFGPGTRLTVL.

The genes are TRBV4-1 and TRBJ2-5; TRBD2 agrees at 12 bases. With 1 base clipped from V and 5 bases from J, the junction kept 11 bases outside the gene matches. The V gene's germline CDR1 is MGHRA and CDR2 YSYEKL. There are 18 residues in the CDR3. This chain's CDR3 is CASSQGSGTSGRSETQYF. For the CDR3, the DNA is TGCGCCAGCAGCCAAGGTTCAGGAACTAGCGGGAGGTCGGAGACCCAGTACTTC.

The chain employs TRBV7-9 and TRBJ2-7; D may be TRBD2 (6 bases). CDR3 length: 17 residues. Trimming cost V 0 bases and J 3 bases, with 18 bases left between them. Germline-derived CDR1 and CDR2 are SEHNR and FQNEAQ (reference sequence). The CDR3 loop is CASSLAKGLPFIYEQYF. The CDR3 DNA reads as TGTGCCAGCAGCTTAGCGAAGGGACTCCCTTTCATCTACGAGCAGTACTTC. Combining the CDR3 with reference TRBV7-9 and TRBJ2-7 gives the whole variable domain DTGVSQNPRHKITKRGQNVTFRCDPISEHNRLYWYRQTLGQGPEFLTYFQNEAQLEKSRLLSDRFSAERPKGSFSTLEIQRTEQGDSAMYLCASSLAKGLPFIYEQYFGPGTRLTVT.

This clone was recorded a few times. The rearrangement links TRBV29-1 to TRBJ2-7; the D gene is possibly TRBD2 (6 bases). V was trimmed by 5 bases and J by 4 bases, leaving 12 bases between them. The CDR3 totals 12 residues. CDR1 SQVTM and CDR2 ANQGSEA come from the germline V gene. As DNA, the CDR3 is TGCAGCGTTTATCTGGGGACTTACGAGCAGTACTTC. Its translation is CSVYLGTYEQYF.

V gene TRBV28 combines with J gene TRBJ1-4; 10 bases match TRBD1. The CDR3 covers 15 residues. V dropped 2 bases and J dropped 6; count of bases not matched to a gene: 3. Germline values: CDR1 MDHEN, CDR2 SYDVKM. The CDR3 is CASSLGGTGDEKLFF. In nucleotides, the CDR3 is TGTGCCAGCAGTTTAGGTGGGACAGGGGATGAAAAACTGTTTTTT.

In this sample, this clone turned up a few times. The chain combines TRBV15 with TRBJ1-2, with 8 bases identical to TRBD1. V shed 0 bases, J shed 4 bases, and the junction held 1 base outside the gene matches. Looked up from germline, CDR1 is LNHNV and CDR2 is YYDKDF (reference sequence). The CDR3 has 14 residues. CDR3 protein: CATSRDGQGYGYTF. For the CDR3, the DNA is TGTGCCACCAGCAGAGATGGACAGGGCTATGGCTACACCTTC.

This clone was counted a single time. The chain couples TRBV6-1 to TRBJ1-2, with no clear D. This CDR3 comprises 12 residues. With 6 bases removed from V and 8 bases from J, the gap between germline ends came to 13 bases. The germline gives CDR1 MNHNS, CDR2 SASEGT. CDR3 nucleotide sequence: TGTGCCAGCAGGACTGTGGAGCGGGGCTACACCTTC. The encoded protein is CASRTVERGYTF.